Each of the 10 T cell receptor beta chains below was sequenced from the same sample in a study of response to subunit inactivated influenza vaccine. TCRdb redid the calling of the RT-PCR reads with MiXCR, one entry per CDR3 protein. The sample lists about 500,000 distinct CDR3 sequences, 16% occurring once. The source material was CD4+ T cells sorted from PBMCs, sampled less than 30 months after vaccination. Receptors were obtained from a man between 50 and 75 years old who received an inactivated influenza vaccine.

This clonotype was found a few times. The chain recombines TRBV6-2 or TRBV6-3 with TRBJ2-7; D is ambiguous. V was cut by 8 bases and J by 3 bases, with 8 bases left in between. Germline V gene lookup returns CDR1 MNHEY and CDR2 SVGEGT. This CDR3 region has 11 residues. The CDR3 here is CASGRNYEQYF. As DNA, the CDR3 is TGTGCCAGCGGACGGAACTACGAGCAGTACTTC.

This clonotype came up a few times. The chain uses TRBV11-2 and TRBJ2-5, with 11 bases matching TRBD1. The trim removed 3 bases at V and 2 bases at J, leaving 11 bases unmatched. This CDR3 comprises 18 residues. The V gene's germline CDR1 is SGHAT and CDR2 FQNNGV. The CDR3 DNA sequence: TGTGCCAGCAGCTTCTTGAACCGGCGGGACAGGGGGCAAGAGACCCAGTACTTC. The encoded protein is CASSFLNRRDRGQETQYF.

This clonotype has a handful of counts. Here the CDR3 DNA reads TGTGCCATCAGTGGGACTAGCGGGACCACAGATACGCAGTATTTT. Amino acids: CAISGTSGTTDTQYF. This chain connects TRBV10-3 to TRBJ2-3; 12 bases agree with TRBD2. V was clipped by 4 bases and J by 2 bases; unmatched bases: 1. Germline lookup yields CDR1 ENHRY and CDR2 SYGVKD. The CDR3 is 15 residues long.

This clonotype was counted between two and nine times. V gene TRBV6-1 combines with J gene TRBJ2-4, with D possibly being TRBD1 or TRBD2 (5 bases each). V was trimmed by 5 bases and J by 3 bases, leaving 8 bases between them. Per germline, CDR1 MNHNS and CDR2 SASEGT. The CDR3 totals 13 residues. CDR3 loop: CASSQRGKNIQYF. In DNA form, the CDR3 reads TGTGCCAGCAGTCAGAGGGGCAAAAACATTCAGTACTTC.

This clonotype was seen more than once but under ten times. The CDR3 DNA reads TGCAGCGTTGCGGGACACCTTTCCTACGAGCAGTACTTC. Translated, it gives CSVAGHLSYEQYF. J is TRBJ2-7 and V is TRBV29-1, with a weak D call TRBD1 (6 bases). The CDR3 runs 13 residues. The V end lost 4 bases, the J end lost 1 base, and 11 bases lay between the germline ends. CDR1 and CDR2 (germline): SQVTM, ANQGSEA.

This clonotype was seen at least ten times. The chain has TRBV7-2 and TRBJ2-7; TRBD2 agrees at 9 bases. The trim removed 5 bases at V and 5 bases at J, leaving 4 bases unmatched. Looked up from germline, CDR1 is SGHTA and CDR2 is FQGNSA. The CDR3 is made up of 13 amino acids. CDR3 region: CASSRVAGDEQYF. CDR3 DNA: TGTGCCAGCAGCCGGGTAGCGGGAGACGAGCAGTACTTC.

This clonotype has only a few counts. The chain joins TRBV28 to TRBJ1-5; D might be TRBD1 (6 bases). CDR1 is MDHEN, CDR2 SYDVKM, per germline. The CDR3 contains 13 residues. V shed 5 bases and J shed 6 bases, with 11 bases lying between them. CDR3 sequence reads: CASSRQAAQPQHF. As DNA, the CDR3 is TGTGCCAGCAGTCGACAGGCGGCTCAGCCCCAGCATTTT.

This clonotype came up many times. The chain combines TRBV27 with TRBJ2-1; D gene ambiguous. From germline, CDR1 is MNHEY and CDR2 SMNVEV (reference sequence). This CDR3 is built from 13 residues. The V and J ends lost 3 bases and 12 bases respectively, with 15 bases between them. Written as DNA, the CDR3 is TGTGCCAGCAGTTTGGAAGGTAGTGTACGGCAGTTCTTC. Translating it yields CASSLEGSVRQFF.

This clonotype was observed a handful of times. This sequence joins TRBV7-2 and TRBJ2-1; possibly TRBD1 for D (5 bases). This CDR3 region has 12 residues. Germline assignment: CDR1 SGHTA and CDR2 FQGNSA. V was pared by 5 bases and J by 9 bases, with 11 bases between. CDR3 sequence: CASSHRTFEQFF. The CDR3 coding sequence is TGTGCCAGCAGCCACCGGACATTTGAGCAGTTCTTC.

The chain joins TRBV28 to TRBJ2-7; D not certain. The V gene lost 6 bases and the J gene lost 10 bases, with 13 bases spanning the gap. This CDR3 has 11 amino acids. Germline V gene sequence: CDR1 MDHEN, CDR2 SYDVKM. CDR3: CASRRNRNQYF. Here the CDR3 DNA reads TGTGCCAGCAGACGGAACCGAAACCAGTACTTC.